The 8 T cell receptor beta chains presented below share a single source sample, sequenced in a study of cytomegalovirus exposure and HLA in healthy donors. A multiplex PCR was run with 60 Vbeta primers and 13 Jbeta primers. Method: immunoSEQ multiplex PCR; TCRdb's copy keeps in-frame clones and lacks some. The data contain 100,000 to 150,000 clones, less than 85% of them seen just once; the ten biggest clones take up approximately 8.4%. Sequencing used PBMCs. The receptors stem from a man aged 25-45 years in good health and CMV-seropositive.

This clone was counted a few times. The V call is TRBV2, the J call TRBJ2-2; 7 bases map to TRBD1. This CDR3 spans 15 amino acids. Germline V gene lookup returns CDR1 SNHLY and CDR2 FYNNEI. Unmatched junction bases numbered 13, after V lost 6 bases and J lost 9 bases. CDR3 DNA: TGTGCCAGCAGCAACAGGGGTGGATCGGAGCGGGAGCTGTTTTTT. It encodes CASSNRGGSERELFF.

Here the CDR3 reads CASSEVWGVANTEAFF. The CDR3, as DNA: TGTGCCAGCAGTGAAGTATGGGGAGTGGCGAACACTGAAGCTTTCTTT. The chain links TRBV6-1 to TRBJ1-1; D remains unclear. CDR1 and CDR2 (germline): MNHNS, SASEGT. Trimming shortened V by 1 base and J by 1 base, and 13 bases separated the two germline ends. This CDR3 comprises 16 residues.

In its sample, this clone was seen a few times. The chain employs TRBV7-2 and TRBJ1-5; no reliable D call. Germline lookup yields CDR1 SGHTA and CDR2 FQGNSA. This CDR3 has 12 amino acids. V was trimmed by 3 bases and J by 6 bases, leaving 6 bases between them. CDR3: CASSFSGQPQHF. The CDR3 DNA reads as TGTGCCAGCAGCTTTTCGGGTCAGCCCCAGCATTTT.

CDR3 bases: TGTGCCAGCAGCCACGACAGTGGCAGGACCCAGTACTTC. Translated, it gives CASSHDSGRTQYF. The V call is TRBV7-3, the J call TRBJ2-5, with a tentative D call TRBD1 (5 bases). The CDR3 is made up of 13 amino acids. Trimming removed 5 bases from V and 7 bases from J, with 14 bases in between. Germline V CDR1 and CDR2: SGHTA, FQGTGA.

This clone appeared a few times. V is TRBV6-6 and J is TRBJ1-4; D is possibly TRBD1 (5 bases). This CDR3 is 13 amino acids long. CDR1 is MNHNY, CDR2 SVGAGI, per germline (reference sequence). V lost 6 bases and J 6 bases, leaving 11 bases between the germline ends. The chain's CDR3 is CASRPPGDEKLFF. CDR3 DNA sequence: TGTGCCAGCAGACCGCCGGGGGATGAAAAACTGTTTTTT.

J is TRBJ1-4 and V is TRBV7-2; D is possibly TRBD1 (6 bases). The germline V and J ends were trimmed by 1 base and 4 bases, with 16 bases remaining between them. The CDR3 length is 17 residues. Per the germline V gene, CDR1 is SGHTA and CDR2 is FQGNSA. CDR3 nucleotides: TGTGCCAGCAGCTTAGTAAACAGGGAGTCCCTTAATGAAAAACTGTTTTTT. Its translation is CASSLVNRESLNEKLFF.

The chain combines TRBV7-8 with TRBJ2-5; tentative D call: TRBD1 (6 bases). The J call is doubtful: the DNA matches TRBJ2-7 better. This CDR3 has 13 amino acids. The germline V gene encodes CDR1 SGHVS and CDR2 FQNEAQ. The CDR3 protein is CASSWDTLYEQYF. CDR3 DNA sequence: TGTGCCAGCAGCTGGGACACCCTCTACGAGCAGTACTTC.

The V call is TRBV19, the J call TRBJ2-2, with D uncertain. Looked up from germline, CDR1 is LNHDA and CDR2 is SQIVND (reference sequence). Deletions cut 3 bases from V and 9 bases from J, with 11 bases between. CDR3 size: 13 residues. In DNA form, the CDR3 reads TGTGCCAGTAGTATGCGTGCCTTAAGGGAGCTGTTTTTT. Translation: CASSMRALRELFF.